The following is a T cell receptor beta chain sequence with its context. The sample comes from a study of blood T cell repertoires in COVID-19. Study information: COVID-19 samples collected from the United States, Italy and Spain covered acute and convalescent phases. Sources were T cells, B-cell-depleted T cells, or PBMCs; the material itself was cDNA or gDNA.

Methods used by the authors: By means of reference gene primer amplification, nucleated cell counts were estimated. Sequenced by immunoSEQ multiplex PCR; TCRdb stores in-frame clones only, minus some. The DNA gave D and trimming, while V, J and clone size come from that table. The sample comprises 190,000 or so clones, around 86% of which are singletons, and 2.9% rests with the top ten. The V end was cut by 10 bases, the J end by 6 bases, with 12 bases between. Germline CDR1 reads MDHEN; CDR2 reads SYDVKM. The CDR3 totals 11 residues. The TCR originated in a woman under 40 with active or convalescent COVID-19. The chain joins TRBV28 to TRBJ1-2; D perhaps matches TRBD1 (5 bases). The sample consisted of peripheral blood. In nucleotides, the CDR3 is TGTGCCATCACTCGGGGGGATGGCTACACCTTC. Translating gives CAITRGDGYTF.